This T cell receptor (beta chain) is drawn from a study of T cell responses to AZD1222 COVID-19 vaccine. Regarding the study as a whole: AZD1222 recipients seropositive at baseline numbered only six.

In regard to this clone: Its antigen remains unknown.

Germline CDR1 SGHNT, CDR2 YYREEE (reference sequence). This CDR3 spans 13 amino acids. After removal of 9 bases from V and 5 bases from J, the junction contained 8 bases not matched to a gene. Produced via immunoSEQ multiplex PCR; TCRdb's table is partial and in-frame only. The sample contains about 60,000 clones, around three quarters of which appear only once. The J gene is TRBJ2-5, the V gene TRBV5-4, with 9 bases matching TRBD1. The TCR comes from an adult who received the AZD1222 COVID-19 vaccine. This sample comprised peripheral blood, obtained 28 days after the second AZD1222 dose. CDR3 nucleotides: TGTGCCACCGGGGGACAGGGACGGGAGACCCAGTACTTC. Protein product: CATGGQGRETQYF.